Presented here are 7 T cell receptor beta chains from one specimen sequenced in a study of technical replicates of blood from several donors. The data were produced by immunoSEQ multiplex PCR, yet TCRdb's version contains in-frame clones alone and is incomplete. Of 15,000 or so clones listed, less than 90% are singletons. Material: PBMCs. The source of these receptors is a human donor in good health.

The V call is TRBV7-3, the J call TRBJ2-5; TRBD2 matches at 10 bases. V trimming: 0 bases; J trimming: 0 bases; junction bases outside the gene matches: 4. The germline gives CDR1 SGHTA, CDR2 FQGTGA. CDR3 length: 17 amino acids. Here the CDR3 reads CASSLTGGLAYQETQYF. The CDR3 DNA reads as TGTGCCAGCAGCTTAACGGGGGGACTAGCGTACCAAGAGACCCAGTACTTC.

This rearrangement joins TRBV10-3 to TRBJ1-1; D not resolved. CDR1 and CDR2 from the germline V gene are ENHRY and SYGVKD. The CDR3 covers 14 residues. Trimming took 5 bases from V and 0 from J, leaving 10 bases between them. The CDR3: CAISPGSMNTEAFF. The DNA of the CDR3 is TGTGCCATCAGTCCCGGGTCAATGAACACTGAAGCTTTCTTT.

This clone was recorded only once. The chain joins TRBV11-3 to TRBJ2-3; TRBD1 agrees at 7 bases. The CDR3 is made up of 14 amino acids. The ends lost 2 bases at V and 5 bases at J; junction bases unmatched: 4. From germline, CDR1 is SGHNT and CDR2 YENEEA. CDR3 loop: CASSLRGQGDTQYF. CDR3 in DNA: TGTGCCAGCAGCTTAAGGGGGCAAGGAGATACGCAGTATTTT.

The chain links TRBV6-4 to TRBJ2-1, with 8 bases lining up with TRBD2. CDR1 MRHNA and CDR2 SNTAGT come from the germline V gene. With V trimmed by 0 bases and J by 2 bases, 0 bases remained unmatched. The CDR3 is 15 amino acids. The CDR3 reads CASSDSSGTYNEQFF. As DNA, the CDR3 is TGTGCCAGCAGTGACTCTAGCGGGACCTACAATGAGCAGTTCTTC.

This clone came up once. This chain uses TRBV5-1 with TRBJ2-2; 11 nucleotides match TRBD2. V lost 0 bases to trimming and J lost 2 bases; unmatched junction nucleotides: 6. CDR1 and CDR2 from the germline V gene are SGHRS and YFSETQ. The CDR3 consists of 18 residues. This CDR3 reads CASSLGLAGPLNTGELFF. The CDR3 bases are TGCGCCAGCAGCTTGGGACTAGCGGGACCTCTAAACACCGGGGAGCTGTTTTTT.

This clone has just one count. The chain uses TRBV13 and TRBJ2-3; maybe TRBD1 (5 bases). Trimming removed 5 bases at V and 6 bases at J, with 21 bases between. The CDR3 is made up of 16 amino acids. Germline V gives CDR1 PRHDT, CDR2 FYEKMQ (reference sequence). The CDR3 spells CASSKGGARLTDTQYF. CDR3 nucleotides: TGTGCCAGCAGCAAAGGTGGGGCTAGATTAACGGATACGCAGTATTTT.

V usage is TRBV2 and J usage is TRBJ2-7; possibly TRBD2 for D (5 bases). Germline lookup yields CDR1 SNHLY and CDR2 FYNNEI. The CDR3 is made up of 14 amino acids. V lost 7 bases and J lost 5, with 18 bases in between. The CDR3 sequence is CASKPSPTADEQYF. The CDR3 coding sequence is TGTGCCAGCAAGCCCAGCCCTACAGCGGACGAGCAGTACTTC.